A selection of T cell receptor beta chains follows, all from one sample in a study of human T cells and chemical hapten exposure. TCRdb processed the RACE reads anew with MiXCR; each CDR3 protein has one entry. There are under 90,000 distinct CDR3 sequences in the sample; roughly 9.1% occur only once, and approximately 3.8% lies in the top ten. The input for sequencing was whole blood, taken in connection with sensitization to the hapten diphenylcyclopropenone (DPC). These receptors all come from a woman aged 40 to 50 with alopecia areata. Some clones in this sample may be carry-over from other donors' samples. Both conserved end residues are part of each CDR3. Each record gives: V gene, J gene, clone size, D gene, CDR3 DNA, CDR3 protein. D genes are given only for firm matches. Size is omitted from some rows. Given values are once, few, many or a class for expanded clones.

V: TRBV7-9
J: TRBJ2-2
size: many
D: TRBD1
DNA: TGTGCCAGCAGCAATCCGGGACAGGGGGTAACCGGGGAGCTGTTTTTT
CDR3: CASSNPGQGVTGELFF

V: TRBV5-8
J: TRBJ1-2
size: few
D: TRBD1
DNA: TGTGCCAGCACCAGGGGGGCTGGCTACACCTTC
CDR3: CASTRGAGYTF

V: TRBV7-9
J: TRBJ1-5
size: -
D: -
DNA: TGTGCCAGCAGCGCCCCTCTGAGCGATCAGCCCCAGCATTTT
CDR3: CASSAPLSDQPQHF

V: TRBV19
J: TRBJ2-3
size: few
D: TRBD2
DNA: TGTGCCAGTAGTATAGGGCTAGCGGGGCCCACAGATACGCAGTATTTT
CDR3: CASSIGLAGPTDTQYF

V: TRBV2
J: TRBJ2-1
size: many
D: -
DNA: TGTGCCAGCAGACTAGCTGCCTCCTACAATGAGCAGTTCTTC
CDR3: CASRLAASYNEQFF

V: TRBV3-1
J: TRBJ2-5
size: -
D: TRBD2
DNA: TGTGCCAGCAGCCAAGCCGGACTAGCGCAAGAGACCCAGTACTTC
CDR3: CASSQAGLAQETQYF

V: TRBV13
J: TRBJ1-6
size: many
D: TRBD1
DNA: TGTGCCAGCAGCTTAGGCGCAGGGACAGGGAATTCACCCCTCCACTTT
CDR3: CASSLGAGTGNSPLHF

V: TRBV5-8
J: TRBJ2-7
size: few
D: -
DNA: TGTGCCAGCAGCTGGGTGGTTTCCACTAAGGGGCAGTACTTC
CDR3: CASSWVVSTKGQYF

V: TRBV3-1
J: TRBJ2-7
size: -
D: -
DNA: TGTGCCAGCAGCCAAGTCTTTCCTTTTGGACAGAATTCCCACGAGCAGTACTTC
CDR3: CASSQVFPFGQNSHEQYF

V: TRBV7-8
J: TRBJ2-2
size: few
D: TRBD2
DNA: TGTGCCAGCAGCTTAGTGGGCGGGGGGAACACCGGGGAGCTGTTTTTT
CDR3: CASSLVGGGNTGELFF

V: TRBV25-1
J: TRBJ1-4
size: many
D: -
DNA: TGTGCCAGCAAACAGAAAAATGAAAAACTGTTTTTT
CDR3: CASKQKNEKLFF

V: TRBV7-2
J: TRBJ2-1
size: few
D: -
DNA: TGTGCCAGCAGCTTAGAAGGGCTAGCCTACAATGAGCAGTTCTTC
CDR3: CASSLEGLAYNEQFF

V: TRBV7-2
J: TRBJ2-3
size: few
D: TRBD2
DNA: TGTGCCAGCAGCTTAGGCCTAGCGGGGGTACACGATACGCAGTATTTT
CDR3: CASSLGLAGVHDTQYF

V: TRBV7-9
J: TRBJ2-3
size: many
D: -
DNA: TGTGCCAGCAGCGTACCGATGAGAGATACGCAGTATTTT
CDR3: CASSVPMRDTQYF

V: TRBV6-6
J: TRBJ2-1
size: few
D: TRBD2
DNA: TGTGCCAGCAGTTACGTGGCTAGCGGGGGGAATGAGCAGTTCTTC
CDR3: CASSYVASGGNEQFF

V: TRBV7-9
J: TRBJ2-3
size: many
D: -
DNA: TGTGCCAGCAGCCCGACAGGACGCACAGATACGCAGTATTTT
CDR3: CASSPTGRTDTQYF

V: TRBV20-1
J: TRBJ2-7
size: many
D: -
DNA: TGCAGTGCTAGAGATCCTCAGCGTAGCTCCTACGAGCAGTACTTC
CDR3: CSARDPQRSSYEQYF

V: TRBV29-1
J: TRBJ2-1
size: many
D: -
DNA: TGCAGCGGGCGGACCACTAGTTTAGGGGAGCAGTTCTTC
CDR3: CSGRTTSLGEQFF

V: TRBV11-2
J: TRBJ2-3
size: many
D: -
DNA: TGTGCCAGCAGAAAGGACCCTGCAGATACGCAGTATTTT
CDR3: CASRKDPADTQYF

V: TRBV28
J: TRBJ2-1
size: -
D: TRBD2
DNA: TGTGCCAGCAGCCTGGGGACTAGCGGGAGTAATGAGCAGTTCTTC
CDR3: CASSLGTSGSNEQFF

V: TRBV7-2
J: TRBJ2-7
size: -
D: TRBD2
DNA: TGTGCCAGCAGCTTAGTGGCTAGCGGTAGCTCCTACGAGCAGTACTTC
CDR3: CASSLVASGSSYEQYF

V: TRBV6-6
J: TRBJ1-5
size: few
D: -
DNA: TGTGCCAGCAGGCATACAGGGCAGAATGATGATCAGCCCCAGCATTTT
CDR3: CASRHTGQNDDQPQHF

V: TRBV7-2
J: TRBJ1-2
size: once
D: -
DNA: TGTGCCAGCAGCTTAGATCGCACCCGCGGAGGCTACACCTTC
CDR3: CASSLDRTRGGYTF

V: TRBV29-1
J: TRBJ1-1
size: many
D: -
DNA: TGCAGCGTTGGTGGCCGGGGGACTGAAGCTTTCTTT
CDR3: CSVGGRGTEAFF

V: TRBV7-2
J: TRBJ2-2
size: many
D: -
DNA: TGTGCCAGCAGTTATAGACTAGTTGGCGGGGAGCTGTTTTTT
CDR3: CASSYRLVGGELFF

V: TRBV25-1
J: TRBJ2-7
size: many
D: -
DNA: TGTGCCAGCAGTTCGGCCCGAGGAATGGACGAGCAGTACTTC
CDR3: CASSSARGMDEQYF

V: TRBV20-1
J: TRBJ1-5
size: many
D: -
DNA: TGCAGTGCTAGTAACACCCCACAGGGCCCGCTCCAGGCCCAGCATTTT
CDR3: CSASNTPQGPLQAQHF

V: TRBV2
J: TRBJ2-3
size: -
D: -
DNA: TGTGCCAGCAGTGTGGACAGCACAGATACGCAGTATTTT
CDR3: CASSVDSTDTQYF

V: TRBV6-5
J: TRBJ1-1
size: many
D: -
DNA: TGTGCCAGCAGCTTACAGGGACTGGGCCCTGAAGCTTTCTTT
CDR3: CASSLQGLGPEAFF

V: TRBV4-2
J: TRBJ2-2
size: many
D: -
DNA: TGTGCCAGCAGCCAAAGGAGTATAACAGACGGCGGGGAGCTGTTTTTT
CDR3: CASSQRSITDGGELFF

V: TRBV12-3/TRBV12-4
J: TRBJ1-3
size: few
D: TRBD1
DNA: TGTGCCAGCACTTTAGGGGGACAGGGACCTGGAAACACCATATATTTT
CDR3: CASTLGGQGPGNTIYF

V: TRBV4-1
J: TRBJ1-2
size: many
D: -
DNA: TGCGCCAGCAGCCAAGTTGGGGAACGGGATGGCTACACCTTC
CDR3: CASSQVGERDGYTF

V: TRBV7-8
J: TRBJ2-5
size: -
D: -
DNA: TGTGCCAGCAGCTTAGACCGCTTCGGGACCCAGTACTTC
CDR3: CASSLDRFGTQYF

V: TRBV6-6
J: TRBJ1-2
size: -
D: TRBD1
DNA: TGTGCCAGCAGTAGCGCGCTGGACAGGGGAAGGTACACCTTC
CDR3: CASSSALDRGRYTF

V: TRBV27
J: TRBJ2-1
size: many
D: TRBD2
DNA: TGTGCCAGCAGTTTACTTCGCGGGACGGGGGGTAGCAATGAGCAGTTCTTC
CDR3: CASSLLRGTGGSNEQFF

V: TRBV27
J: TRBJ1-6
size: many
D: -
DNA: TGTGCCAGCAGTTTAATAGACTATAATTCACCCCTCCACTTT
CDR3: CASSLIDYNSPLHF

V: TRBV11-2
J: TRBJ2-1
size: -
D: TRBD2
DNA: TGTGCCAGCAGCCCCCGCCCACTAGCGGGCTACAATGAGCAGTTCTTC
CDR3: CASSPRPLAGYNEQFF

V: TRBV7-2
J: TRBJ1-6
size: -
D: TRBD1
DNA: TGTGCCAGCAGCCGGGGACAGGGTGTGGGTTCACCCCTCCACTTT
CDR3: CASSRGQGVGSPLHF

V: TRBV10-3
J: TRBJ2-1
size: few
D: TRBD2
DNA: TGTGCCATCACTAAGGGACTAGCGGGGCTCGCCGGACCCAATGAGCAGTTCTTC
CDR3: CAITKGLAGLAGPNEQFF

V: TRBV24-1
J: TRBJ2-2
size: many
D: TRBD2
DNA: TGTGCCACCAGTCGAACTAGCGGGGGCCGGGAGCTGTTTTTT
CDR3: CATSRTSGGRELFF

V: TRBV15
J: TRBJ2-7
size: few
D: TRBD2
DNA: TGTGCCACCAGCCCCAGGTACATGGCGGGAGGCTACGAGCAGTACTTC
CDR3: CATSPRYMAGGYEQYF

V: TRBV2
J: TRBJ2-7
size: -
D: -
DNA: TGTGCCAGCAGTGATTCCTTCTACGAGCAGTACTTC
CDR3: CASSDSFYEQYF

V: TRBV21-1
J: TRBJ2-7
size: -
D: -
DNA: TGTGCCAGCAGCAAAGCGGGACAGATCCCCCCCTACGAGCAGTACTTC
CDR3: CASSKAGQIPPYEQYF

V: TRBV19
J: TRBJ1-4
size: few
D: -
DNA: TGTGCCAGTCATGACAGGCCTCTTGTTTCTCGGAATGAAAAACTGTTTTTT
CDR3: CASHDRPLVSRNEKLFF

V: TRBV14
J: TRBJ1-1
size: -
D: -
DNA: TGTGCCAGCAGCCGCTTCAGATTGAACACTGAAGCTTTCTTT
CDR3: CASSRFRLNTEAFF

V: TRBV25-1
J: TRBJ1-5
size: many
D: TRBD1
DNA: TGTGCCAGCAGTGAAGCAGGGACAGGGAATCAGCCCCAGCATTTT
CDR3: CASSEAGTGNQPQHF

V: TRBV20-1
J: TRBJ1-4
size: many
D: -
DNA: TGCAGTGCCCGACCCCGGTCCTCAGGGGAAAAACTGTTTTTT
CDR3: CSARPRSSGEKLFF

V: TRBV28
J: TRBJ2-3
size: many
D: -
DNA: TGTGCCAGCAGTTTACAAAGAGGAGCGGGCGAAGTAGATACGCAGTATTTT
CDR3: CASSLQRGAGEVDTQYF

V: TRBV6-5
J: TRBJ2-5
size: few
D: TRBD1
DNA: TGTGCCAGCAGCCGACAGGGGGAAGAGACCCAGTACTTC
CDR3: CASSRQGEETQYF

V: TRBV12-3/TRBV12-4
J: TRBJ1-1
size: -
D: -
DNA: TGTGCCAGCAGTTTAAGCGCCTCCGGGGCGGCTTTCTTT
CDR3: CASSLSASGAAFF

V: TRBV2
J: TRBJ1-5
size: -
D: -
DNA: TGTGCCAGCACCCCCGACGGGAATCAGCCCCAGCATTTT
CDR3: CASTPDGNQPQHF